This TCR beta chain was captured in a study of patients and donors after allogeneic stem cell transplantation (dated by TCRdb to 2019 to 2021). Library construction relied on RT-PCR. Sequencing used a NextSeq 550. The public reads were reanalyzed by TCRdb: fastp trimming at Q25, MiXCR alignment, in-frame beta chains only. All rows with the same CDR3 protein become a single entry with the most common DNA and genes. The sample has roughly 960,000 distinct CDR3 sequences on record, 15% to 20% of them singletons. The ten most abundant clones make up 5% to 6.5% of the sample. This clonotype was recorded a few times. Its specific antigen is unknown. Base qualities are missing; no much larger clone stands one base away. From the germline V gene (reference sequence), CDR1 is DFQATT and CDR2 is SNEGSKA. V lost 1 base and J lost 0 bases; the stretch between them is 20 bases long. The CDR3 spans 18 residues, from the cysteine through the phenylalanine. The kept DNA is CDR3 alone, 54 bases in frame from the first base.

This chain is built from TRBV20-1 and TRBJ2-3; a tentative D call is TRBD2 (5 bases match). The sequencing input was blood, either unsorted or a sorted T cell fraction (not recorded which). This sequence originates from a human donor who was either an allogeneic HSCT recipient or a stem cell or donor lymphocyte infusion donor (not recorded which). It is not recorded whose cells these are; they may come from a transplant donor. The CDR3 loop reads CSARVRRTPRASTDTQYF. The bases are TGCAGTGCTAGAGTTCGGAGGACTCCCCGCGCTAGCACAGATACGCAGTATTTT.